This T cell receptor (beta chain) was captured by sequencing in a study of T cell repertoires in cytomegalovirus infection. TCRdb re-derived calls from the reads in MiXCR, one entry per CDR3 protein. This table holds about 160,000 distinct CDR3 sequences, more than 15% found once. There are 15 residues in the CDR3. Trimming took off 3 bases at V and 7 bases at J, with 16 bases between the two ends. This clonotype was observed a handful of times. Sequencing used CD8+ T cells from PBMCs. This sequence originates from a human donor in good health (CMV status not recorded). Some clones in this sample may be carry-over from other donors' samples. The J gene is TRBJ2-4, the V gene TRBV12-3 or TRBV12-4; D ambiguous. The CDR3 region is CASSFPLVGNNIQYF. The CDR3 DNA follows: TGTGCCAGCAGTTTCCCCCTGGTAGGGAACAACATTCAGTACTTC.